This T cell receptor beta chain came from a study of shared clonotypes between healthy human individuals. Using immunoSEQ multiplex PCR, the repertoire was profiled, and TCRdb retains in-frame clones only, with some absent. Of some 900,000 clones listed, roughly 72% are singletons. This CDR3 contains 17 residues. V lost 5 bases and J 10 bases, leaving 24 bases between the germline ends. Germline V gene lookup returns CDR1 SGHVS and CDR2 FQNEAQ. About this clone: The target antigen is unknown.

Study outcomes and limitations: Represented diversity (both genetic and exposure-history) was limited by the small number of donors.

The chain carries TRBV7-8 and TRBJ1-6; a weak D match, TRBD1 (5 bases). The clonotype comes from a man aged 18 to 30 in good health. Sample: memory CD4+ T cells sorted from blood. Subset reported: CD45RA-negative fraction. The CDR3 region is CASSPLGADPLRSPLHF. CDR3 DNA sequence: TGTGCCAGCAGCCCATTAGGGGCAGACCCTCTAAGGTCACCCCTCCACTTT. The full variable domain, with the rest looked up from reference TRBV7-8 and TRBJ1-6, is GAGVSQSPRYKVAKRGQDVALRCDPISGHVSLFWYQQALGQGPEFLTYFQNEAQLDKSGLPSDRFFAERPEGSVSTLKIQRTQQEDSAVYLCASSPLGADPLRSPLHFGNGTRLTVT.